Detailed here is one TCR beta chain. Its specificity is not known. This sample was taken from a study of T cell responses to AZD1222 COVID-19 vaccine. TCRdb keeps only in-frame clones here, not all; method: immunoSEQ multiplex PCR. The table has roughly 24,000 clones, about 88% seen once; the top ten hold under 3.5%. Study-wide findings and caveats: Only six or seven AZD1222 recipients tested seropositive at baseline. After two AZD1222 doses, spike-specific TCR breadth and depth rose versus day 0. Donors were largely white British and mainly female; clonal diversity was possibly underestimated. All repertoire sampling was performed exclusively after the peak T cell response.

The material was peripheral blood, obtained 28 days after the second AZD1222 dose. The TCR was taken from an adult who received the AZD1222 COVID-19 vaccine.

The CDR3 loop reads CASSLGHPGGDTQYF. In DNA, the CDR3 is TGTGCCAGCAGTTTGGGACACCCAGGAGGAGATACGCAGTATTTT. The chain is built from TRBV27 and TRBJ2-3; D might be TRBD1 (6 bases). Germline-derived CDR1 and CDR2 are MNHEY and SMNVEV (reference sequence). The germline V and J ends were trimmed by 3 bases and 5 bases, with 15 bases remaining between them. This CDR3 region has 15 residues.